The 6 T cell receptor beta chains below were found in one sample sequenced in a study of blood T cell repertoires in COVID-19. This table comes from immunoSEQ multiplex PCR, and its TCRdb copy is limited to in-frame clones, with some not included. In the table there are 200,000 or so clones, 84% of which are singletons. The sequencing input was peripheral blood. The receptors shown here come from a woman aged 30 to 39 who had recovered from COVID-19.

The count of this clone is one. CDR3 protein: CSVGGTPFMNTEAFF. CDR3 in DNA: TGCAGCGTGGGGGGGACACCCTTCATGAACACTGAAGCTTTCTTT. This sequence joins TRBV29-1 and TRBJ1-1; the D gene is possibly TRBD1 (6 bases). Germline V CDR1 and CDR2: SQVTM, ANQGSEA. The CDR3 is 15 amino acids. V was cut by 6 bases and J by 0 bases, with 17 bases left in between.

This clone was detected a few times. This rearrangement joins TRBV7-9 to TRBJ1-1, with D perhaps matching TRBD1 (5 bases). The CDR3 extends over 14 amino acids. Germline V gives CDR1 SEHNR, CDR2 FQNEAQ (reference sequence). Deletions cut 1 base from V and 4 bases from J, with 10 bases between. The CDR3 loop reads CASSLVVGGTEAFF. CDR3 nucleotides: TGTGCCAGCAGCTTAGTAGTGGGGGGCACTGAAGCTTTCTTT.

CDR3: CASSLASGSYEQYF. In nucleotides, the CDR3 is TGTGCCAGCAGCTTAGCTAGCGGGAGCTACGAGCAGTACTTC. The chain combines TRBV7-3 with TRBJ2-7; 10 bases are shared with TRBD2. V lost 2 bases and J lost 3; bases outside the gene matches: 1. This CDR3 is 14 amino acids long. Germline values: CDR1 SGHTA, CDR2 FQGTGA.

The chain is built from TRBV28 and TRBJ1-2; D not certain. The CDR3 loop spans 16 amino acids. V was trimmed by 3 bases and J by 2 bases, leaving 16 bases between them. In germline, CDR1 is MDHEN, CDR2 SYDVKM. The CDR3: CASSLKWAELNYGYTF. CDR3 in DNA: TGTGCCAGCAGTTTGAAATGGGCAGAGCTGAACTATGGCTACACCTTC.

In this sample, this clone turned up once. V usage is TRBV4-1 and J usage is TRBJ1-2, with 7 bases that match TRBD1. Germline-derived CDR1 and CDR2 are MGHRA and YSYEKL. CDR3 length equals 15 residues. V lost 2 bases, J lost 2 bases, and 5 bases stayed unmatched. CDR3 bases: TGCGCCAGCAGCCAAAATACAGGGGTAAACTATGGCTACACCTTC. Its protein product is CASSQNTGVNYGYTF.

This clone was detected only once. This chain joins TRBV29-1 and TRBJ2-7, with TRBD1 matching over 8 bases. There are 13 residues in the CDR3. V shed 7 bases and J 7 bases; nucleotides not matched to a gene: 12. Looked up from germline, CDR1 is SQVTM and CDR2 is ANQGSEA. CDR3 protein: CSAEGQAVGEQYF. The CDR3 nucleotides read TGCAGCGCAGAGGGACAGGCGGTGGGGGAGCAGTACTTC.